Described below is a single TCR beta chain sequence and its context. Its antigen is currently unknown. This CDR3 contains 16 residues. This specimen belongs to a study of CXCR3-negative and CXCR3-positive naive CD8 T cells. Study results and caveats: Diversity in memory CD8+ cells fell much lower than the comparably high levels seen in both naive subsets. Memory, not naive, CXCR3-negative and CXCR3-positive cells differed in TRBV-TRBJ usage.

UMI-tagged TRB cDNA libraries were built via 5' RACE. TCRdb reprocessed the 5' RACE reads and reports one entry per CDR3 protein, with no DNA. Its listing shows about 57,000 distinct CDR3 sequences. The TCR originated in a human donor in good health. Some clones in this sample may be carry-over from other donors' samples. The genes are TRBV12-3 or TRBV12-4 and TRBJ2-1; the D call from TCRdb, TRBD2, cannot be confirmed without DNA. Material: memory CD8+ T cells from blood. The CDR3 here is CASSLGGLAGYNEQFF.